Listed here are 9 T cell receptor beta chains from one sample, sequenced in a study of shared clonotypes between healthy human individuals. Here immunoSEQ multiplex PCR was the method, and the copy in TCRdb shows in-frame clones only, minus some. The sample lists about 480,000 clones; roughly 78% were seen once. Sequenced sample: PBMCs. The receptors shown here come from a middle-aged woman in good health. Some clones in this sample may be carry-over from other donors' samples.

The chain couples TRBV7-9 to TRBJ2-7; TRBD2 agrees at 14 bases. In germline, CDR1 is SEHNR, CDR2 FQNEAQ (reference sequence). Unmatched junction bases numbered 13, after V lost 5 bases and J lost 7 bases. The CDR3 consists of 17 residues. Here the CDR3 DNA reads TGTGCCAGCAGCCTCCGAGCTCGGGGACTAGCGGGAGTAGAGCAGTACTTC. Encoded protein: CASSLRARGLAGVEQYF.

V and J are TRBV30 and TRBJ1-1; 10 bases align to TRBD1. Germline V lookup: CDR1 GTSNPN, CDR2 SVGIG (reference sequence). The CDR3 length is 11 residues. V shed 8 bases, J shed 4 bases, and the junction held 1 base outside the gene matches. This CDR3 is CARDRGTEAFF. The CDR3 nucleotides read TGTGCCAGGGACAGGGGCACTGAAGCTTTCTTT.

This clone was seen just once. The V gene is TRBV6-1, the J gene TRBJ2-2; D is perhaps TRBD1 (5 bases). Trimming took off 6 bases at V and 6 bases at J, with 11 bases between the two ends. This CDR3 is built from 13 residues. The germline gives CDR1 MNHNS, CDR2 SASEGT. This chain's CDR3 is CASSLDRAGELFF. In DNA, the CDR3 is TGTGCCAGCAGCCTAGACAGAGCCGGGGAGCTGTTTTTT.

The rearrangement uses TRBV5-1 and TRBJ2-3; the match to TRBD2 covers 9 bases. The V gene end was trimmed by 3 bases and the J gene end by 3 bases; junction bases not matched to a gene: 5. The CDR3 totals 15 residues. The germline CDR1 and CDR2 sequences are SGHRS and YFSETQ. CDR3 in DNA: TGCGCCAGCAGCTCCTCACTAGCGGGTACAGATACGCAGTATTTT. Protein sequence: CASSSSLAGTDTQYF.

This clone came up once. This chain connects TRBV2 to TRBJ2-7; 7 bases are shared with TRBD1. The CDR3 has 15 residues. The V and J ends lost 2 bases and 5 bases, in that order; junction bases with no gene match: 9. Per germline, CDR1 SNHLY and CDR2 FYNNEI. In DNA form, the CDR3 reads TGTGCCAGCAGTGAAATGGGGACAGCCGCTAACGAGCAGTACTTC. Protein sequence: CASSEMGTAANEQYF.

V is TRBV7-9 and J is TRBJ2-5; no clear D. V shed 0 bases and J shed 1 base, with 6 bases lying between them. The germline V gene encodes CDR1 SEHNR and CDR2 FQNEAQ (reference sequence). There are 14 residues in the CDR3. The CDR3 DNA reads as TGTGCCAGCAGCTTAGCACGTGCCCAAGAGACCCAGTACTTC. Translation gives CASSLARAQETQYF.

Points on this clone: This sample also contains other DNA sequences that code for the same CDR3. CDR3 bases: TGCGCCAGCAGCCAAGGACTGCAAGAGACCCAGTACTTC. Translated: CASSQGLQETQYF. The chain links TRBV4-3 to TRBJ2-5; no clear D gene. The CDR3 contains 13 residues. V lost 1 base to trimming and J lost 2 bases, with 5 bases between them. CDR1 and CDR2 from the germline V gene are LGHNA and YSLEER.

The V gene is TRBV28, the J gene TRBJ2-7; 10 bases map to TRBD2. J gave up 3 bases and V 5 bases, and 10 bases lay outside the gene matches. The CDR3 is 16 amino acids. Germline CDR1 reads MDHEN; CDR2 reads SYDVKM. Here the CDR3 DNA reads TGTGCCAGCAGTCCCCAACCGGGACTAGCGCGCTACGAGCAGTACTTC. This translates into CASSPQPGLARYEQYF.

V is TRBV7-8 and J is TRBJ2-5; 8 bases match TRBD2. CDR3 length equals 17 residues. V was clipped by 5 bases and J by 3 bases; unmatched bases: 14. The germline V gene has CDR1 SGHVS and CDR2 FQNEAQ. CDR3 in DNA: TGTGCCAGCAGCCGCACCGGGGGGGGCCATCCGAAAGAGACCCAGTACTTC. Protein sequence: CASSRTGGGHPKETQYF. The full variable domain, with the rest looked up from reference TRBV7-8 and TRBJ2-5, is GAGVSQSPRYKVAKRGQDVALRCDPISGHVSLFWYQQALGQGPEFLTYFQNEAQLDKSGLPSDRFFAERPEGSVSTLKIQRTQQEDSAVYLCASSRTGGGHPKETQYFGPGTRLLVL.